Following are 4 T cell receptor beta chains from one sample sequenced in a study of blood T cell repertoires in COVID-19. TCRdb's table, derived via immunoSEQ multiplex PCR, lists solely in-frame clones and lacks some. There are some 190,000 clones in the sample; approximately 92% occur only once, and about 2.2% lies in the top ten. Sequences were obtained from PBMCs or T cells enriched from blood (not recorded which). The source is a middle-aged woman with acute COVID-19.

This chain links TRBV28 with TRBJ1-2; D is possibly TRBD1 (6 bases). Trimming took 2 bases from V and 6 from J, leaving 13 bases between them. Per the germline V gene, CDR1 is MDHEN and CDR2 is SYDVKM. This CDR3 comprises 14 residues. Here the CDR3 DNA reads TGTGCCAGCAGTTTACCCCTCAGGGGACATGGCTACACCTTC. Its translation: CASSLPLRGHGYTF.

This chain uses TRBV15 with TRBJ2-7; D may be TRBD2 (5 bases). Germline-derived CDR1 and CDR2 are LNHNV and YYDKDF (reference sequence). The V and J ends lost 8 bases and 0 bases respectively, with 11 bases between them. CDR3 size: 13 residues. DNA for the CDR3: TGTGCCACCGCTGGGGAGAACTCCTACGAGCAGTACTTC. Translation gives CATAGENSYEQYF. Full variable domain (remainder filled in from reference TRBV15 and TRBJ2-7): DAMVIQNPRYQVTQFGKPVTLSCSQTLNHNVMYWYQQKSSQAPKLLFHYYDKDFNNEADTPDNFQSRRPNTSFCFLDIRSPGLGDTAMYLCATAGENSYEQYFGPGTRLTVT.

Details on this clone: The junction departs from the called germline gene at one end, perhaps through a read error. The rearrangement links TRBV4-1 to TRBJ2-5, with D possibly being TRBD2 (6 bases). Looked up from germline, CDR1 is MGHRA and CDR2 is YSYEKL. The CDR3 length is 14 residues. The CDR3 spells CASSQDAELAEYNF. The CDR3 coding sequence is TGCGCCAGCAGCCAAGATGCTGAACTAGCCGAGTATAACTTC.

The chain links TRBV6-6 to TRBJ2-1, with 12 bases aligning to TRBD2. There are 18 residues in the CDR3. Trimming cost V 5 bases and J 0 bases; bases outside gene matches: 8. Germline V CDR1 and CDR2: MNHNY, SVGAGI (reference sequence). The CDR3 sequence is CASSPTSGGLSSYNEQFF. For the CDR3, the DNA is TGTGCCAGCAGTCCCACTAGCGGGGGGTTAAGCTCCTACAATGAGCAGTTCTTC.